This entry describes one T cell receptor (beta chain). This clone appeared a few times. Its antigen target is currently unknown. No per-base quality is available; no much larger clone lies one base away. The CDR3 spans 14 residues, from the cysteine through the phenylalanine. The only DNA kept is the CDR3, 42 bases in frame from the first base. The germline V gene provides CDR1 MNHNS and CDR2 SASEGT. Trimming takes 1 base from V and 6 bases from J, and the germline ends sit 12 bases apart. The sample belongs to a study of metastatic and nonmetastatic thyroid tumors (dated by TCRdb to the early 2020s). Some background on the complete study: For patients with malignant and with benign thyroid disease, the researchers compared repertoires between peripheral blood samples and tumor or nodule tissue samples. General study outcomes and caveats: In both blood and tumor samples, TCR beta diversity was reported to be significantly higher in malignant tumors than in benign nodules.

No treatment had been received by any patient before thyroid surgery. Patient clinical samples collected from about 2011 to 2018 were retrospectively analysed using T-cell receptor beta sequencing. Libraries were built with PCR. Sequenced using an Illumina HiSeq 4000. High-throughput sequencing was used to profile the CDR3 region of the TCR beta-chain in every patient. For the original study's pipeline: Drawing on CDR3 differences between clinicopathological groups, the researchers built a classifier meant to tell apart patients with distant-metastatic papillary thyroid cancer. Repertoire diversity was assessed with the Shannon index, and tumor-blood repertoire similarity with the Morisita-Horn index. The public reads were reanalyzed by TCRdb: fastp trimming at Q25, MiXCR alignment, in-frame beta chains only. These V and J calls originate from TCRdb's pipeline instead of the authors' own analysis. Present in this sample are 40,000 to 50,000 clones, less than 5% of which were seen just once. In total, the top ten clones hold approximately 9.5% of the sample.

The sequence was obtained from a female donor with papillary thyroid cancer or a benign thyroid nodule (not recorded which). Some clones in this sample may be carry-over from other donors' samples. The sequenced sample was blood. The sequence links TRBV6-1 to TRBJ1-2; the D segment cannot be called with confidence. The DNA sequence is given as TGTGCCAGCAGTGAAGGGAACACTTTTAATGGCTACACCTTC. Its translation is CASSEGNTFNGYTF.